Included here is one T cell receptor beta chain sequence, with context. Its antigen remains unidentified. This sample was included in a study of cytomegalovirus exposure and HLA in healthy donors. Overall study findings and caveats: While the bulk of TCR sequences proved rare, some public TCRs turned up in many donors. Confirmation in vitro established that three CMV-associated chains were specific for CMV antigens. Further analysis was carried out later, and it showed several of the most significant clusters appearing linked to common viral pathogens.

This CDR3 is 15 amino acids long. The germline gives CDR1 LNHNV, CDR2 YYDKDF (reference sequence). Losses at the gene ends were 3 bases for V and 0 bases for J; bases not matched to a gene: 0. The study ran its PCR with 60 Vbeta and 13 Jbeta primers. Clones were read by immunoSEQ multiplex PCR, and TCRdb kept only the in-frame ones, dropping some. The table has 180,000 or so clones, 9.5% seen once. The receptor was isolated from a woman in her twenties or thirties in good health and CMV-seropositive. The sequenced material came from PBMCs. The chain is built from TRBV15 and TRBJ2-2; 8 positions agree with TRBD1. CDR3 loop: CATSRDRANTGELFF. In DNA form, the CDR3 reads TGTGCCACCAGCAGGGACAGGGCGAACACCGGGGAGCTGTTTTTT.